A single sample is the source of the 28 T cell receptor beta chains below, sequenced in a study of T cell responses to AZD1222 COVID-19 vaccine. TCRdb's table, derived via immunoSEQ multiplex PCR, lists solely in-frame clones and lacks some. The table shows over 120,000 clones, with approximately 90% occurring only once. Here the sequenced sample was peripheral blood, taken on day 0 of AZD1222 vaccination. The receptors originated from an adult in good health.

The CDR3 DNA reads as TGTGCCAGCAGCCGGGGACGAGGGTCGGATGGCTACACCTTC. Protein sequence: CASSRGRGSDGYTF. This chain links TRBV5-6 with TRBJ1-2; D may be TRBD1 (5 bases). The CDR3 covers 14 residues. From germline, CDR1 is SGHDT and CDR2 YYEEEE. V was pared by 4 bases and J by 6 bases, with 16 bases between.

The chain recombines TRBV29-1 with TRBJ2-5; D gene uncertain. The CDR3 runs 13 residues. CDR1 is SQVTM and CDR2 is ANQGSEA in the germline V gene. Trimming pared 6 bases from V and 0 bases from J, leaving 11 bases between. The DNA of the CDR3 is TGCAGCGTGGAACCTCCCTACCAAGAGACCCAGTACTTC. It specifies CSVEPPYQETQYF.

This chain joins TRBV19 and TRBJ1-4, with D uncertain. The V end was cut by 6 bases, the J end by 0 bases, with 20 bases between. From germline, CDR1 is LNHDA and CDR2 SQIVND (reference sequence). This CDR3 has 18 residues. CDR3 in amino acids: CASSPRSEAASTNEKLFF. Written as DNA, the CDR3 is TGTGCCAGTAGCCCCAGATCGGAGGCAGCATCAACTAATGAAAAACTGTTTTTT.

The CDR3 sequence is CASSLRDRDLDEQYF. The CDR3 nucleotides are TGTGCCAGCAGCCTCCGGGACAGGGATCTTGACGAGCAGTACTTC. The chain joins TRBV25-1 to TRBJ2-7, with 9 bases matching TRBD1. Losses at the gene ends were 6 bases for V and 5 bases for J; bases not matched to a gene: 11. The CDR3 loop spans 15 amino acids. The germline V gene encodes CDR1 MGHDK and CDR2 SYGVNS.

The V and J genes are TRBV7-2 and TRBJ1-6, with unresolved D. The CDR3 length is 15 residues. The germline CDR1 and CDR2 sequences are SGHTA and FQGNSA. Trimming left V 7 bases short and J 7 bases short, with 17 bases between. CDR3 nucleotide sequence: TGTGCCAGCATCCATCGGGCAGGAGGAAATTCACCCCTCCACTTT. Translated, it gives CASIHRAGGNSPLHF.

This chain links TRBV18 with TRBJ1-2, with D possibly matching TRBD1 (5 bases). Trimming took 3 bases from V and 7 from J, leaving 21 bases between them. Germline V gene lookup returns CDR1 KGHSH and CDR2 LQKENI. CDR3 size: 16 residues. The CDR3 protein is CASSPPQGGPLFGYTF. The CDR3 DNA sequence: TGTGCCAGCTCACCCCCTCAGGGAGGTCCCCTATTTGGCTACACCTTC.

The CDR3 spells CASSPGTGGLSYEQYF. CDR3 in DNA: TGTGCCAGCAGTCCCGGGACAGGGGGCCTCTCCTACGAGCAGTACTTC. This chain joins TRBV3-1 (or the pseudogene TRBV3-2) and TRBJ2-7; the match to TRBD1 covers 12 bases. The CDR3 length is 16 residues. Germline loops: CDR1 LGHDT, CDR2 YNNKEL (reference sequence). V lost 6 bases to trimming and J lost 0 bases; unmatched junction nucleotides: 6.

The rearrangement joins TRBV9 to TRBJ2-1, with 13 bases fitting TRBD2. This CDR3 contains 18 residues. The V gene end was trimmed by 4 bases and the J gene end by 4 bases; junction bases not matched to a gene: 11. The germline gives CDR1 SGDLS, CDR2 YYNGEE. The CDR3 here is CASSRYGLAGEIYNEQFF. The CDR3 DNA sequence: TGTGCCAGCAGCAGATATGGACTAGCGGGAGAAATTTACAATGAGCAGTTCTTC.

The J gene is TRBJ2-1, the V gene TRBV5-4; TRBD1 is a possible D gene (6 bases). In germline, CDR1 is SGHNT, CDR2 YYREEE (reference sequence). Trimming shortened V by 4 bases and J by 7 bases, and 12 bases separated the two germline ends. The CDR3 is 13 amino acids. The DNA for the CDR3 is TGTGCCAGCAGCAGCAACAGGGCGAATGAGCAGTTCTTC. The encoded protein is CASSSNRANEQFF.

The rearrangement links TRBV30 to TRBJ1-3; D uncertain. The CDR3 is 13 residues long. Trimming removed 5 bases from V and 0 bases from J, with 8 bases in between. Looked up from germline, CDR1 is GTSNPN and CDR2 is SVGIG (reference sequence). DNA of the CDR3: TGTGCCTGGGCTCGTTTCTCTGGAAACACCATATATTTT. It is translated as CAWARFSGNTIYF. Full variable domain (remainder filled in from reference TRBV30 and TRBJ1-3): SQTIHQWPATLVQPVGSPLSLECTVEGTSNPNLYWYRQAAGRGLQLLFYSVGIGQISSEVPQNLSASRPQDRQFILSSKKLLLSDSGFYLCAWARFSGNTIYFGEGSWLTVV.

The chain links TRBV11-2 to TRBJ2-7; TRBD2 matches at 8 bases. V shed 5 bases, J shed 9 bases, and the junction held 12 bases outside the gene matches. The germline gives CDR1 SGHAT, CDR2 FQNNGV. This CDR3 region has 14 residues. CDR3 nucleotide sequence: TGTGCCAGCAGCCGTGGGAGCGGGGGCGAACGGCAGTACTTC. It encodes CASSRGSGGERQYF.

In its sample, this clone was seen once. In nucleotides, the CDR3 is TGCGCCAGCAGCCCGGCGAGATATTCACCCCTCCACTTT. Translating gives CASSPARYSPLHF. This chain connects TRBV5-1 to TRBJ1-6, with D hard to call. CDR3 length equals 13 residues. Germline values: CDR1 SGHRS, CDR2 YFSETQ. The V and J ends lost 4 bases and 8 bases respectively, with 10 bases between them.

The CDR3, as DNA: TGTGCCAGTATGAAGGGGGATATTGGGACAGTGAACACCGGGGAGCTGTTTTTT. It encodes CASMKGDIGTVNTGELFF. The chain has TRBV27 and TRBJ2-2; 7 bases agree with TRBD1. The CDR3 covers 18 residues. V lost 9 bases and J lost 1; bases outside the gene matches: 17. The germline gives CDR1 MNHEY, CDR2 SMNVEV (reference sequence).

The chain has TRBV4-1 and TRBJ1-6, with D maybe TRBD1 (5 bases). V lost 1 base to trimming and J lost 9 bases, with 10 bases between them. Germline loops: CDR1 MGHRA, CDR2 YSYEKL. The CDR3 covers 14 residues. CDR3 nucleotides: TGCGCCAGCAGCCAAGTAGGGGCAGGTTCACCCCTCCACTTT. As protein: CASSQVGAGSPLHF.

A single count supports this clone. The chain is built from TRBV11-2 and TRBJ1-4; 9 bases match TRBD1. Germline V CDR1 and CDR2: SGHAT, FQNNGV. The ends lost 4 bases at V and 8 bases at J; junction bases unmatched: 14. The CDR3 is 17 residues long. CDR3 residues: CASSSLDRGEVREKLFF. The DNA for the CDR3 is TGTGCCAGCAGCTCCTTGGACAGGGGTGAGGTTCGAGAAAAACTGTTTTTT.

J is TRBJ1-6 and V is TRBV11-2; no clear D gene. Trimming shortened V by 3 bases and J by 7 bases, and 7 bases separated the two germline ends. Germline loops: CDR1 SGHAT, CDR2 FQNNGV. This CDR3 region has 13 residues. CDR3 coding DNA: TGTGCCAGCAGCTTTGACATGAATTCACCCCTCCACTTT. It is translated as CASSFDMNSPLHF.

This rearrangement joins TRBV2 to TRBJ2-7; TRBD2 matches 7 bases. Germline CDR1 reads SNHLY; CDR2 reads FYNNEI. This CDR3 comprises 18 residues. V shed 0 bases, J shed 2 bases, and the junction held 13 bases outside the gene matches. The CDR3 sequence: CASSEARGELAATYEQYF. The CDR3 DNA reads as TGTGCCAGCAGTGAAGCGCGAGGGGAGCTAGCGGCTACCTACGAGCAGTACTTC.

The chain employs TRBV7-9 and TRBJ2-2; the D is unclear. Germline V gives CDR1 SEHNR, CDR2 FQNEAQ (reference sequence). Between the trimmed V and J ends, which lost 7 bases and 4 bases, there was a span of 7 bases. This CDR3 has 12 amino acids. CDR3 sequence reads: CASTPGTGELFF. In DNA form, the CDR3 reads TGTGCCAGCACCCCTGGCACCGGGGAGCTGTTTTTT.

V is TRBV21-1 and J is TRBJ2-5; the DNA was not used to check the table's D call, TRBD2. TRBV21-1 is described as a pseudogene. CDR3 length equals 16 residues. CDR3 loop: CASSKARRGGQETQYF. The CDR3, as DNA: TGTGCCAGCAGCAAAGCGAGGCGGGGGGGCCAAGAGACCCAGTACTTC.

The chain joins TRBV6-1 to TRBJ1-2, with a weak D call TRBD1 (6 bases). The CDR3 spans 15 residues. Germline V lookup: CDR1 MNHNS, CDR2 SASEGT. The V end lost 0 bases, the J end lost 0 bases, and 8 bases lay between the germline ends. CDR3 DNA sequence: TGTGCCAGCAGTGAAGCAACAGGGCCTAACTATGGCTACACCTTC. Translating gives CASSEATGPNYGYTF.

Points on this clone: Other nucleotide sequences in the sample specify the same CDR3. The rearrangement uses TRBV9 and TRBJ2-3; D unclear. Germline lookup yields CDR1 SGDLS and CDR2 YYNGEE. The ends were cut back, 3 bases at V and 0 bases at J, with 5 bases in the middle. This CDR3 is built from 13 residues. The CDR3 here is CASSASSTDTQYF. DNA for the CDR3: TGTGCCAGCAGCGCCTCTAGCACAGATACGCAGTATTTT.

This chain connects TRBV6-1 to TRBJ2-7, with D perhaps matching TRBD1 (5 bases). Germline V gives CDR1 MNHNS, CDR2 SASEGT. Trimming removed 2 bases at V and 5 bases at J, with 13 bases between. The CDR3 runs 14 residues. In DNA, the CDR3 is TGTGCCAGCAGTGAAAGCCTCCAGGGCCACGAGCAGTACTTC. Its translation: CASSESLQGHEQYF.

The chain recombines TRBV6-5 with TRBJ2-7; D possibly corresponds to TRBD1 (5 bases). V was cut by 5 bases and J by 3 bases, with 11 bases left in between. The CDR3 length is 13 residues. Germline lookup yields CDR1 MNHEY and CDR2 SVGAGI. CDR3 sequence (DNA): TGTGCCAGCAGTATTGACAGACGCTACGAGCAGTACTTC. Protein sequence: CASSIDRRYEQYF.

This rearrangement joins TRBV12-3 or TRBV12-4 to TRBJ1-2; tentatively, D is TRBD1 (5 bases). This CDR3 is built from 13 residues. Trimming took 3 bases from V and 3 from J, leaving 8 bases between them. DNA for the CDR3: TGTGCCAGCAGTTTTAGGGGTTACTATGGCTACACCTTC. Its translation: CASSFRGYYGYTF.

The chain joins TRBV2 to TRBJ1-6; 10 bases agree with TRBD1. The CDR3 runs 18 residues. V trimming: 9 bases; J trimming: 7 bases; junction bases outside the gene matches: 18. Germline CDR1 and CDR2: SNHLY and FYNNEI. The chain's CDR3 is CARDTTMSGTGVNSPLHF. CDR3 coding DNA: TGTGCCAGGGACACGACAATGTCCGGGACAGGGGTAAATTCACCCCTCCACTTT.

V gene TRBV2 combines with J gene TRBJ1-5; D is uncertain. Germline V lookup: CDR1 SNHLY, CDR2 FYNNEI. V lost 0 bases and J lost 9, with 6 bases in between. This CDR3 has 12 residues. The CDR3 DNA is TGTGCCAGCAGTGAAGCAGGAGGGCCCCAGCATTTT. Translation gives CASSEAGGPQHF.

V and J are TRBV30 and TRBJ1-5; TRBD1 matches 7 bases. From germline, CDR1 is GTSNPN and CDR2 SVGIG (reference sequence). The CDR3 contains 16 residues. Trimming took 2 bases from V and 4 from J; bases not matched to a gene: 11. The CDR3, as DNA: TGTGCCTGGAGTCCCAGACAGGGCCGGGAGAATCAGCCCCAGCATTTT. This translates into CAWSPRQGRENQPQHF.

This chain joins TRBV27 and TRBJ2-1; 7 nucleotides align to TRBD2. After removal of 3 bases from V and 7 bases from J, the junction contained 9 bases not matched to a gene. Looked up from germline, CDR1 is MNHEY and CDR2 is SMNVEV (reference sequence). CDR3 length equals 15 residues. The CDR3 coding sequence is TGTGCCAGCAGTTTTCCGGCTAGCGGCCAGAATGAGCAGTTCTTC. Its protein is CASSFPASGQNEQFF.